This TCR beta chain was recovered during a study of blood T cell repertoires in COVID-19 (dated by TCRdb to the early 2020s). Study-wide context: Samples covering the acute and convalescent phases of COVID-19 were provided by collaborators in the United States, Italy and Spain. The prospective study material was composed of cDNA or gDNA derived from T cells, B-cell-depleted T cells, or PBMCs. The dataset comprised deeply sampled blood TCRbeta repertoires from subjects exposed to, actively infected with, or recovered from COVID-19. The repertoires were released in a freely available public database meant as a resource for research on the immune response to SARS-CoV-2. The samples were drawn from two sources: the first 160 participants of the ongoing ImmuneRACE study, and 1,000 to 1,500 subjects contributed by 6 global collaborators. Nearly every sample came with metadata listing a de-identified subject ID, COVID-19 status, age in years and sex. Where available, HLA class I and class II types were obtained from metadata supplied by the sample provider rather than from assay-based typing.

Comments on this clone: This receptor's antigen is unknown. No qualities accompany the bases; no much larger clone lies one base away.

From the cysteine through the phenylalanine, the CDR3 covers 14 amino acids. CDR3 DNA only is kept here, 42 bases in frame from base 1. CDR1 is given as LGHDT and CDR2 as YNNKEL, both from the germline V gene (reference sequence). V drops 2 bases and J drops 7 bases, leaving 14 bases in between. Beyond this particular receptor, the publication reports: The amount of clinical and demographic metadata varied by source and participant and was provided uncurated.

Collaborating institutions collected whole blood in K2EDTA tubes following their own protocols. For TCRbeta analysis, collaborator samples were shipped as frozen whole blood, as isolated PBMCs, or as DNA extracted from either sample type. TCRbeta CDR3 regions were amplified from genomic DNA by means of the immunoSEQ Assay, a bias-controlled multiplex PCR. Under the source paper's analysis protocol: Nucleated cell counts per sample were estimated from amplification of reference gene primers within the assay. Sequence reads were collapsed and filtered to measure the absolute abundance of every unique TCRbeta CDR3 rearrangement. Productive Simpson clonality was computed per sample as the square root of Simpson's diversity index over productive rearrangements. In its TCRdb copy, this immuneACCESS table keeps in-frame sequences only and misses some clones. Where compared with another copy, unresolved V genes explain less than half of these, and the others have no known cause. V and J calls and clone size are given by that table; D and trimming were obtained from the DNA. A total of a few hundred thousand clones appear in this sample, around 87% of them only once. The ten largest account for 1% of the sample.

The chain is made from TRBV3-1 (or the pseudogene TRBV3-2) and TRBJ2-5, with a weak D call of TRBD2 (6 bases match). This receptor was obtained from a man in his fifties with active or convalescent COVID-19. The specimen was peripheral blood. CDR3 loop: CASSQLDSEGTQYF. The nucleotides read TGTGCCAGCAGCCAACTGGACTCGGAGGGGACCCAGTACTTC.